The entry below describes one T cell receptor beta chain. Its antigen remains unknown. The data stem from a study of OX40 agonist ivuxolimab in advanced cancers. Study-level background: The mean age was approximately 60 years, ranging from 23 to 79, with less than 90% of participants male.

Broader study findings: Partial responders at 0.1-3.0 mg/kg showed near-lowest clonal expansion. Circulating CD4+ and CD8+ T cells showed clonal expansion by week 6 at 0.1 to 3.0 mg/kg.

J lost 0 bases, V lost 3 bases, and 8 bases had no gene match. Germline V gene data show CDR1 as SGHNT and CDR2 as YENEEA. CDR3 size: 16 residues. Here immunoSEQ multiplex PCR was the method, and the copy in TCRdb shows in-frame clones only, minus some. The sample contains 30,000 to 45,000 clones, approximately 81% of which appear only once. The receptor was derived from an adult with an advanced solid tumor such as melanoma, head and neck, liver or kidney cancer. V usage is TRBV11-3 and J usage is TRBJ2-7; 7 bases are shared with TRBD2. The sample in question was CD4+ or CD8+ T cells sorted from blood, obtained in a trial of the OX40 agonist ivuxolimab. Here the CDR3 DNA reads TGTGCCAGCAGCTTGGAAAAAGGCGGGGGCTCCTACGAGCAGTACTTC. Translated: CASSLEKGGGSYEQYF. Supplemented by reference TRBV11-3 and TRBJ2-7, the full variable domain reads EAGVVQSPRYKIIEKKQPVAFWCNPISGHNTLYWYLQNLGQGPELLIRYENEEAVDDSQLPKDRFSAERLKGVDSTLKIQPAELGDSAVYLCASSLEKGGGSYEQYFGPGTRLTVT.